What follows are 12 T cell receptor beta chains derived from one specimen sequenced in a study of blood T cell repertoires in COVID-19 (dated by TCRdb to the early 2020s). Libraries were built with the immunoSEQ multiplex PCR assay. In its TCRdb copy, this immuneACCESS table keeps in-frame sequences only and misses some clones. Where compared with another copy, unresolved V genes explain less than half of these, and the others have no known cause. This sample comprises around 15,000 clones, approximately 90% of them detected only once. The top ten constitute roughly 10% of the sample. The sample comprised peripheral blood. The receptors were gathered from a human donor in a cohort sampled during active COVID-19.

This chain uses TRBV7-2 with TRBJ2-1, with D maybe TRBD2 (6 bases). The germline V gene encodes CDR1 SGHTA and CDR2 FQGNSA. V dropped 5 bases and J dropped 6 bases, with 17 bases sitting between them. The CDR3 loop spans 15 amino acids. CDR3 sequence: CASSRGLAHGNEQFF. CDR3 DNA sequence: TGTGCCAGCAGCCGGGGACTGGCCCATGGCAATGAGCAGTTCTTC.

This chain links TRBV19 with TRBJ2-7, with D possibly being TRBD2 (6 bases). CDR3 length: 14 residues. Germline values: CDR1 LNHDA, CDR2 SQIVND (reference sequence). V lost 5 bases and J lost 4, with 15 bases in between. In DNA, the CDR3 is TGTGCCAGTAGTGGGCGTAGCGGAGCTTACGAGCAGTACTTC. Translation gives CASSGRSGAYEQYF.

This chain connects TRBV7-2 to TRBJ2-7; maybe TRBD1 (6 bases). Germline V gives CDR1 SGHTA, CDR2 FQGNSA. The CDR3 totals 13 residues. V was pared by 5 bases and J by 5 bases, with 13 bases between. The CDR3 sequence is CASSLGQPNEQYF. Written as DNA, the CDR3 is TGTGCCAGCAGCCTCGGACAGCCCAACGAGCAGTACTTC.

The chain links TRBV6-2 or TRBV6-3 to TRBJ2-7; 8 bases map to TRBD1. The CDR3 sequence is 15 residues long. V lost 5 bases and J lost 2; bases outside the gene matches: 8. CDR1 is MNHEY, CDR2 SVGEGT, per germline. The CDR3 reads CASSHAGTGPYEQYF. CDR3 DNA: TGTGCCAGCAGTCATGCCGGGACAGGTCCCTACGAGCAGTACTTC.

This chain uses TRBV7-8 with TRBJ2-1; 7 nucleotides agree with TRBD2. The CDR3 sequence is 16 residues long. V shed 1 base, J shed 3 bases, and the junction held 6 bases outside the gene matches. CDR1 and CDR2 (germline): SGHVS, FQNEAQ. Here the CDR3 reads CASSLGAGVNYNEQFF. CDR3 nucleotide sequence: TGTGCCAGCAGCTTAGGGGCGGGAGTGAACTACAATGAGCAGTTCTTC.

The genes are TRBV5-1 and TRBJ2-2; D is ambiguous. The CDR3 runs to 13 residues. Germline loops: CDR1 SGHRS, CDR2 YFSETQ. Trimming stripped 0 bases from V and 6 bases from J, with 6 bases between. The DNA of the CDR3 is TGCGCCAGCAGCTTGGTAGTCGCCGGGGAGCTGTTTTTT. Translated: CASSLVVAGELFF.

The rearrangement links TRBV28 to TRBJ2-2; no firm D call. Germline loops: CDR1 MDHEN, CDR2 SYDVKM. Trimming cost V 9 bases and J 5 bases, with 16 bases left between them. The CDR3 is made up of 14 amino acids. As DNA, the CDR3 is TGTGCCAGTTCCTGGGCAGCCAGGACCGGGGAGCTGTTTTTT. It codes for CASSWAARTGELFF. The complete variable domain, with remaining parts taken from reference TRBV28 and TRBJ2-2, reads DVKVTQSSRYLVKRTGEKVFLECVQDMDHENMFWYRQDPGLGLRLIYFSYDVKMKEKGDIPEGYSVSREKKERFSLILESASTNQTSMYLCASSWAARTGELFFGEGSRLTVL.

The gene calls are TRBV11-2 and TRBJ2-3, with 12 bases that match TRBD2. The J segment lost 7 bases and the V segment lost 1 base, leaving 9 bases of the junction unmatched. The length of the CDR3 is 17 residues. The germline gives CDR1 SGHAT, CDR2 FQNNGV. The CDR3 DNA follows: TGTGCCAGCAGCTTAGTGCGACTAGCGGGAGCTTTGAATACGCAGTATTTT. Translating gives CASSLVRLAGALNTQYF.

The V and J genes are TRBV29-1 and TRBJ1-1; tentatively, D is TRBD1 (5 bases). CDR3 length equals 13 residues. V lost 3 bases to trimming and J lost 3 bases, with 11 bases between them. Germline CDR1 and CDR2: SQVTM and ANQGSEA. The CDR3, as DNA: TGCAGCGTTGATTTGCGGGGGGACACTGAAGCTTTCTTT. Translation: CSVDLRGDTEAFF.

This chain uses TRBV19 with TRBJ1-1, with 7 bases matching TRBD1. Germline V gene sequence: CDR1 LNHDA, CDR2 SQIVND (reference sequence). After removal of 7 bases from V and 1 base from J, the junction contained 9 bases not matched to a gene. The CDR3 loop spans 15 amino acids. CDR3 loop: CASIDPRGPNTEAFF. CDR3 bases: TGTGCCAGTATAGACCCGAGGGGGCCGAACACTGAAGCTTTCTTT. The complete variable domain, with remaining parts taken from reference TRBV19 and TRBJ1-1, reads DGGITQSPKYLFRKEGQNVTLSCEQNLNHDAMYWYRQDPGQGLRLIYYSQIVNDFQKGDIAEGYSVSREKKESFPLTVTSAQKNPTAFYLCASIDPRGPNTEAFFGQGTRLTVV.

The V call is TRBV19, the J call TRBJ1-4, with 8 nucleotides matching TRBD1. The CDR3 is made up of 15 amino acids. Germline CDR1 LNHDA, CDR2 SQIVND (reference sequence). V trimming: 5 bases; J trimming: 7 bases; junction bases outside the gene matches: 9. The CDR3 DNA is TGTGCCAGTAGTGCGCCAGGGGGCAGAAGTGAAAAACTGTTTTTT. Amino acid sequence: CASSAPGGRSEKLFF.

The DNA of the CDR3 is TGTGCCAGCAGCGATTGGGGGACAGTTGATCAGCCCCAGCATTTT. Translation gives CASSDWGTVDQPQHF. The J gene is TRBJ1-5, the V gene TRBV21-1; the D segment call TRBD1 is taken from the table without a DNA check. TRBV21-1 is shown as a pseudogene. The CDR3 covers 15 residues.